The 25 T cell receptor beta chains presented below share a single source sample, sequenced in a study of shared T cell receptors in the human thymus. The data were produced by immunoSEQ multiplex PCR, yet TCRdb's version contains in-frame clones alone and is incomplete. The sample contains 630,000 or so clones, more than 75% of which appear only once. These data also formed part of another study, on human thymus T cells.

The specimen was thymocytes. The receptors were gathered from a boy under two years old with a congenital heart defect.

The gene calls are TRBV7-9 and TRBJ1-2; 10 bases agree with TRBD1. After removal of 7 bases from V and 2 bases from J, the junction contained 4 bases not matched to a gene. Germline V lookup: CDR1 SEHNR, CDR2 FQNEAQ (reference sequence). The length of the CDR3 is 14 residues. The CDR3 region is CASTPTGGNYGYTF. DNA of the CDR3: TGTGCCAGCACCCCGACAGGGGGCAACTATGGCTACACCTTC.

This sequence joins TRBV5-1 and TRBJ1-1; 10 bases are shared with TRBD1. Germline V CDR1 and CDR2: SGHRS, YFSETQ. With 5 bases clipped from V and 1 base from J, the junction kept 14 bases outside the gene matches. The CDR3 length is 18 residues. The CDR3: CASRYDPGQGVRNTEAFF. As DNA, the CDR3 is TGCGCCAGCAGATACGACCCCGGACAGGGGGTTCGGAACACTGAAGCTTTCTTT.

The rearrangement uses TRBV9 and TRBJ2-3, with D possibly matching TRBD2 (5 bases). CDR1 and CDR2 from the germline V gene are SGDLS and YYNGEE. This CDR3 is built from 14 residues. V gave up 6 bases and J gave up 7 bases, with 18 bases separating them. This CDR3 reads CASTGAVLPYTQYF. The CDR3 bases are TGTGCCAGCACCGGAGCGGTCCTTCCCTATACGCAGTATTTT.

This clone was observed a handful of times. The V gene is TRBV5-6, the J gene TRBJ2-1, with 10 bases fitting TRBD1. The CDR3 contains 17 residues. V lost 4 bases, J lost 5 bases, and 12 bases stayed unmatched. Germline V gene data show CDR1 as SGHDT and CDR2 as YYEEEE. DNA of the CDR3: TGTGCCAGCAGCCTCCGGGACAGGGGTTCTTCGAACAATGAGCAGTTCTTC. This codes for CASSLRDRGSSNNEQFF.

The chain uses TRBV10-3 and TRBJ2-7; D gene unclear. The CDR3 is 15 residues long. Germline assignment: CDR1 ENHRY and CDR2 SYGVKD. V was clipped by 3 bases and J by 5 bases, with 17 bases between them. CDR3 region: CAISEGQEAEDEQYF. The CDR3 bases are TGTGCCATCAGTGAAGGTCAAGAGGCTGAGGACGAGCAGTACTTC.

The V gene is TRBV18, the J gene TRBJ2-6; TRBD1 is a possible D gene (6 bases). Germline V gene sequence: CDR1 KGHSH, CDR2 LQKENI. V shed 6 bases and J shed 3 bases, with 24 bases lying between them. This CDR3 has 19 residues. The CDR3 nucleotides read TGTGCCAGCTCCCAACTTCCTCCGGGACAAAACTTTGGGGCCAACGTCCTGACTTTC. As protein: CASSQLPPGQNFGANVLTF.

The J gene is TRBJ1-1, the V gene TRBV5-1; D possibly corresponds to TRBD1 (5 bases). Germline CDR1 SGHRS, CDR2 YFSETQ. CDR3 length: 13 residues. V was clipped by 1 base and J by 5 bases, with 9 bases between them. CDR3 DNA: TGCGCCAGCAGCTTGCACGGGGGGACTGAAGCTTTCTTT. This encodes CASSLHGGTEAFF. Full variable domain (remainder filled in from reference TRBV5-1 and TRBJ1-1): KAGVTQTPRYLIKTRGQQVTLSCSPISGHRSVSWYQQTPGQGLQFLFEYFSETQRNKGNFPGRFSGRQFSNSRSEMNVSTLELGDSALYLCASSLHGGTEAFFGQGTRLTVV.

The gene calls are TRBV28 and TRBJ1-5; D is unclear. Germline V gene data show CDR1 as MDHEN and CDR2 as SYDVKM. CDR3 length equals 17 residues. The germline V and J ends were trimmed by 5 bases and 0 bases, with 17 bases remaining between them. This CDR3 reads CASSQPWPEDSNQPQHF. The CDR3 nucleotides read TGTGCCAGCAGTCAACCCTGGCCAGAAGATAGCAATCAGCCCCAGCATTTT.

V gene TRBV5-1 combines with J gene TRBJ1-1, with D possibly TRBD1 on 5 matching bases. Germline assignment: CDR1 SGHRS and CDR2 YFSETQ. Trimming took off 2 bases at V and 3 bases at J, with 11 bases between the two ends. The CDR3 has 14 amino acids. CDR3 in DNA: TGCGCCAGCAGCTTCCCAGGGAAATACACTGAAGCTTTCTTT. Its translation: CASSFPGKYTEAFF.

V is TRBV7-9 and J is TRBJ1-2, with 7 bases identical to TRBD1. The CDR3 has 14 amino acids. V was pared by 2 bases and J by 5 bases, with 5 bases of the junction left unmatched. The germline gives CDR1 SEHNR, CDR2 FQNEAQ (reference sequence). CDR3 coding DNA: TGTGCCAGCAGCTTAAAGGGGGCGCAGTATGGCTACACCTTC. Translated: CASSLKGAQYGYTF.

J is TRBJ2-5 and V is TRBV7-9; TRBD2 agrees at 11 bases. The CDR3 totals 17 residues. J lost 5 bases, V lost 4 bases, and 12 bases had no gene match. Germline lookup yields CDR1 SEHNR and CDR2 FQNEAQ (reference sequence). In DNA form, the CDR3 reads TGTGCCAGCAGCTGTAGCCCTACTAGCGGGGGTGTGGAGACCCAGTACTTC. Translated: CASSCSPTSGGVETQYF.

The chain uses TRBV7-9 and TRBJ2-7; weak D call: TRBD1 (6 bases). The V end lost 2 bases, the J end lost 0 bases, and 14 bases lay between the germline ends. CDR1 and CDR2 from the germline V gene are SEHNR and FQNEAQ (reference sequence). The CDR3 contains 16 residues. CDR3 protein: CASSLKLQGGSYEQYF. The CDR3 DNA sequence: TGTGCCAGCAGCTTAAAACTACAGGGTGGCTCCTACGAGCAGTACTTC. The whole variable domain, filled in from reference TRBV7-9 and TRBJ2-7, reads DTGVSQNPRHKITKRGQNVTFRCDPISEHNRLYWYRQTLGQGPEFLTYFQNEAQLEKSRLLSDRFSAERPKGSFSTLEIQRTEQGDSAMYLCASSLKLQGGSYEQYFGPGTRLTVT.

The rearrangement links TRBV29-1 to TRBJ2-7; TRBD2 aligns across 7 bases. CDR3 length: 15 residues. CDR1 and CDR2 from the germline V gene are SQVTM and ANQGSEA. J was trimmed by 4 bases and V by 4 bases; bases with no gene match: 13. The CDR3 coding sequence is TGCAGCGTTGTGGTGCGGGAGTACGGGTTTTACGAGCAGTACTTC. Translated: CSVVVREYGFYEQYF.

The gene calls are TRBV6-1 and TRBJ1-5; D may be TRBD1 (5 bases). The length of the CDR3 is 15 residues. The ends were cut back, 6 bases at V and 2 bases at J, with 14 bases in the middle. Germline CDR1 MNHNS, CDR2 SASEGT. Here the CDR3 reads CASRGLRGRNQPQHF. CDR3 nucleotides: TGTGCCAGCAGGGGCCTAAGGGGTCGCAATCAGCCCCAGCATTTT.

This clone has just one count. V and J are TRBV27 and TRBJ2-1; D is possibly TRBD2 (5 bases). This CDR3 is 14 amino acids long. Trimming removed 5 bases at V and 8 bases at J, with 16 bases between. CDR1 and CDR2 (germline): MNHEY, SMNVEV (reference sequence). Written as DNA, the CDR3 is TGTGCCAGCAGTGGAACACGGGTCGGGGATGAGCAGTTCTTC. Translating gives CASSGTRVGDEQFF.

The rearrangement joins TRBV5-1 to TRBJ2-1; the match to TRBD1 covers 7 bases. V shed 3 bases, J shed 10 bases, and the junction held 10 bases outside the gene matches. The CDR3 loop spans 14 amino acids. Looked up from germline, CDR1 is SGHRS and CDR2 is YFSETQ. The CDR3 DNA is TGCGCCAGCAGCTCAGAACTTAGGGGGCGCGAGCAGTTCTTC. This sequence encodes CASSSELRGREQFF. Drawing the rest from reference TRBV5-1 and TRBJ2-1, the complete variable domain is KAGVTQTPRYLIKTRGQQVTLSCSPISGHRSVSWYQQTPGQGLQFLFEYFSETQRNKGNFPGRFSGRQFSNSRSEMNVSTLELGDSALYLCASSSELRGREQFFGPGTRLTVL.

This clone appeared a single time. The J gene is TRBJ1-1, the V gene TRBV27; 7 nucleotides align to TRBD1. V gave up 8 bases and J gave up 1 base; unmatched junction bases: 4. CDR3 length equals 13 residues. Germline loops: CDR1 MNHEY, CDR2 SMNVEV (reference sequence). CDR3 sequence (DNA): TGTGCCAGCGGGACAGTTTCGAACACTGAAGCTTTCTTT. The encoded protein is CASGTVSNTEAFF.

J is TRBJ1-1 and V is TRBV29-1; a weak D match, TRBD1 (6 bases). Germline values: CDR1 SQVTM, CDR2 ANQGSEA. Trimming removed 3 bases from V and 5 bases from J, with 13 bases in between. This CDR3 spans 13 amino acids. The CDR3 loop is CSVDGSTGTEAFF. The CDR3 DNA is TGCAGCGTTGATGGGAGCACAGGGACTGAAGCTTTCTTT.

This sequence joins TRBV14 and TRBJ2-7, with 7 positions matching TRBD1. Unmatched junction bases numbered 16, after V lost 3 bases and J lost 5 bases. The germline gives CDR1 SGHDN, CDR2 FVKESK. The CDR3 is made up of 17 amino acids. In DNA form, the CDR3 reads TGTGCCAGCAGCCATAGGACAGGTTCGGCCGTTTGGGACGAGCAGTACTTC. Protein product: CASSHRTGSAVWDEQYF. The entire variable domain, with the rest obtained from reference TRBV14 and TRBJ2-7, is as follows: EAGVTQFPSHSVIEKGQTVTLRCDPISGHDNLYWYRRVMGKEIKFLLHFVKESKQDESGMPNNRFLAERTGGTYSTLKVQPAELEDSGVYFCASSHRTGSAVWDEQYFGPGTRLTVT.

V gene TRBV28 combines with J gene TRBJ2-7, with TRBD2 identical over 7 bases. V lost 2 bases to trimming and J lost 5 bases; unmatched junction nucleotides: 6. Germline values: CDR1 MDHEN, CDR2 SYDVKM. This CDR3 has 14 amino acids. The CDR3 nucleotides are TGTGCCAGCAGTTTAAGGACTAGTTCCCACGAGCAGTACTTC. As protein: CASSLRTSSHEQYF.

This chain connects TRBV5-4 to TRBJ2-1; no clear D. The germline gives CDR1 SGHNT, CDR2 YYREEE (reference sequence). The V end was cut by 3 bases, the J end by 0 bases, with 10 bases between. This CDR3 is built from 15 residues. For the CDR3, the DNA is TGTGCCAGCAGCTCCGACTGGAGCTCCTACAATGAGCAGTTCTTC. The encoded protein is CASSSDWSSYNEQFF.

The DNA of the CDR3 is TGTGCCAGCAGTACAGGGAGCTCTGGAAACACCATATATTTT. This encodes CASSTGSSGNTIYF. The V call is TRBV6-1, the J call TRBJ1-3; D may be TRBD1 (6 bases). V was clipped by 5 bases and J by 0 bases, with 8 bases between them. Germline CDR1 reads MNHNS; CDR2 reads SASEGT. The CDR3 totals 14 residues.

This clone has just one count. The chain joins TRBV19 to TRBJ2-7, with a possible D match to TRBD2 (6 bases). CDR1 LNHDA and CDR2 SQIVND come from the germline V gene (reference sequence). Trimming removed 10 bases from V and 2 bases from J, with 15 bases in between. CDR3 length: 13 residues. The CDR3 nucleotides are TGTGCCACCGCCCCCGGGAGAACCTACGAGCAGTACTTC. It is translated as CATAPGRTYEQYF.

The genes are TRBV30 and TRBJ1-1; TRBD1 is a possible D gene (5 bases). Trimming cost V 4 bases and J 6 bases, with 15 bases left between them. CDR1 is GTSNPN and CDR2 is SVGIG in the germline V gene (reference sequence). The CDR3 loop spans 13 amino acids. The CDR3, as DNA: TGTGCCTGGACAAGGGCGGGGGGAGCTGAAGCTTTCTTT. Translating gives CAWTRAGGAEAFF.

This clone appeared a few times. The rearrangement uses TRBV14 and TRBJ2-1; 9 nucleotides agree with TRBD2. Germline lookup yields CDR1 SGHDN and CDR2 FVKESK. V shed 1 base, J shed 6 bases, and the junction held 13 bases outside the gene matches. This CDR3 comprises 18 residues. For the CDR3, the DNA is TGTGCCAGCAGCCAAGGGGTGGCTAGCGGGGTCAGGTTCAATGAGCAGTTCTTC. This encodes CASSQGVASGVRFNEQFF. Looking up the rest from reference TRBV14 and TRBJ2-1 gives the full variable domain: EAGVTQFPSHSVIEKGQTVTLRCDPISGHDNLYWYRRVMGKEIKFLLHFVKESKQDESGMPNNRFLAERTGGTYSTLKVQPAELEDSGVYFCASSQGVASGVRFNEQFFGPGTRLTVL.